A single sample gave rise to the 10 T cell receptor beta chains below, sequenced in a study of shared clonotypes between healthy human individuals. Only in-frame clones appear in the TCRdb table, and some are missing; sequencing was by immunoSEQ multiplex PCR. Of about 2.4 million clones in the sample, around nine tenths are singletons; the top ten hold around 0.14%. The material sequenced was naive CD4+ T cells sorted from blood. Subset meaning: CD45RA+ positively selected. These receptors were obtained from a man younger than 35 in good health.

The V and J genes are TRBV10-3 and TRBJ2-1, with D possibly called TRBD1 or TRBD2 (5 bases each). The CDR3 totals 16 residues. The V gene's germline CDR1 is ENHRY and CDR2 SYGVKD. The germline V and J ends were trimmed by 5 bases and 0 bases, with 14 bases remaining between them. This CDR3 reads CAISLAGGSSYNEQFF. The CDR3 nucleotides read TGTGCCATCAGTCTCGCTGGGGGAAGCTCCTACAATGAGCAGTTCTTC.

The gene calls are TRBV27 and TRBJ2-3, with 9 bases fitting TRBD2. Germline V gene lookup returns CDR1 MNHEY and CDR2 SMNVEV (reference sequence). The V segment lost 8 bases and the J segment 2 bases; nucleotides outside the gene matches: 5. This CDR3 has 14 residues. DNA for the CDR3: TGTGCCAGCCGCACTAGCGGGTTCACAGATACGCAGTATTTT. As protein: CASRTSGFTDTQYF.

The CDR3 nucleotides read TGTGCCAGCAGTGATATGGGGGGACGGACCTACGAGCAGTACTTC. This gives the protein CASSDMGGRTYEQYF. V and J are TRBV6-1 and TRBJ2-7; tentative D call: TRBD2 (6 bases). Germline CDR1 reads MNHNS; CDR2 reads SASEGT. The length of the CDR3 is 15 residues. V was cut by 3 bases and J by 2 bases, with 14 bases left in between.

The V and J genes are TRBV5-4 and TRBJ2-3; no clear D. Trimming shortened V by 0 bases and J by 3 bases, and 11 bases separated the two germline ends. The CDR3 has 15 residues. The V gene's germline CDR1 is SGHNT and CDR2 YYREEE (reference sequence). The chain's CDR3 is CASSLAAEKTDTQYF. As DNA, the CDR3 is TGTGCCAGCAGCTTGGCGGCTGAAAAGACAGATACGCAGTATTTT.

Only a few counts were recorded for this clone. The V and J genes are TRBV18 and TRBJ1-5, with D unclear. CDR1 and CDR2 from the germline V gene are KGHSH and LQKENI. The V end lost 2 bases, the J end lost 7 bases, and 12 bases lay between the germline ends. The length of the CDR3 is 14 residues. Here the CDR3 reads CASSPSWVRQPQHF. The DNA for the CDR3 is TGTGCCAGCTCACCATCTTGGGTACGGCAGCCCCAGCATTTT. The full variable domain, rest sourced from reference TRBV18 and TRBJ1-5, is NAGVMQNPRHLVRRRGQEARLRCSPMKGHSHVYWYRQLPEEGLKFMVYLQKENIIDESGMPKERFSAEFPKEGPSILRIQQVVRGDSAAYFCASSPSWVRQPQHFGDGTRLSIL.

This clone has just one count. This rearrangement joins TRBV10-3 to TRBJ2-7; TRBD1 aligns across 10 bases. Per the germline V gene, CDR1 is ENHRY and CDR2 is SYGVKD. The CDR3 extends over 14 amino acids. V lost 11 bases to trimming and J lost 3 bases; unmatched junction nucleotides: 10. Here the CDR3 reads CAVAAGTGVYEQYF. CDR3 coding DNA: TGTGCCGTAGCGGCGGGGACAGGGGTCTACGAGCAGTACTTC.

CDR3 sequence: CASSWAGGGGTGELFF. The CDR3 coding sequence is TGCGCCAGCAGCTGGGCGGGGGGCGGAGGCACCGGGGAGCTGTTTTTT. The V call is TRBV4-1, the J call TRBJ2-2; 8 bases agree with TRBD2. The CDR3 is 16 residues long. The V and J ends lost 5 bases and 4 bases, in that order; junction bases with no gene match: 9. Germline CDR1 reads MGHRA; CDR2 reads YSYEKL.

V and J are TRBV7-2 and TRBJ2-7; 10 nucleotides agree with TRBD2. Trimming at V came to 0 bases and at J to 5 bases, leaving 10 bases not matched to a gene. The CDR3 extends over 17 amino acids. In germline, CDR1 is SGHTA, CDR2 FQGNSA. CDR3 protein: CASSLAPGLAGVDEQYF. Here the CDR3 DNA reads TGTGCCAGCAGCTTAGCCCCCGGCCTAGCGGGAGTGGACGAGCAGTACTTC.

V usage is TRBV6-1 and J usage is TRBJ1-5; 12 bases line up with TRBD1. The germline V gene has CDR1 MNHNS and CDR2 SASEGT. The CDR3 length is 15 residues. With 4 bases clipped from V and 6 bases from J, the junction kept 4 bases outside the gene matches. CDR3 protein: CASSVGTGGGQPQHF. Written as DNA, the CDR3 is TGTGCCAGCAGTGTCGGGACAGGGGGCGGTCAGCCCCAGCATTTT.

V is TRBV28 and J is TRBJ1-2; possibly TRBD1 for D (5 bases). V was pared by 5 bases and J by 8 bases, with 15 bases between. CDR1 is MDHEN, CDR2 SYDVKM, per germline. CDR3 length equals 13 residues. CDR3 amino acids: CASSGHQGVGYTF. In nucleotides, the CDR3 is TGTGCCAGCAGTGGACACCAGGGTGTGGGCTACACCTTC.